These T cell receptor beta chains were read from a single sample in a study of T-cell reconstitution after alpha-beta-depleted transplantation in children. TCRdb passed the PCR reads through MiXCR, listing each CDR3 protein once. This table holds 250,000 to 400,000 distinct CDR3 sequences, around 25% found once. The material sequenced was PBMCs, mostly from graft donor cells, taken 180 days after TCRalphabeta/CD19-depleted stem cell transplant. The origin of the receptors is a male patient younger than 18 who had a stem cell transplant for acute lymphoblastic leukemia, so the T cells may come from the graft donor. Each CDR3 is given with its conserved first and last residue. A D gene is named only where the DNA matches it firmly. For some rows the clone size is stated as once, few or many, or as a class when expanded; others skip it.

clone_size	d_call	v_call	j_call	cdr3_nt	cdr3_aa
few	NA	TRBV5-1	TRBJ1-1	TGCGCCAGCAGCTTGGGTCTTCTTGAGGTTGGTACATCCAAGGCCGAAGCTTTCTTT	CASSLGLLEVGTSKAEAFF
NA	TRBD2	TRBV5-8	TRBJ2-1	TGTGCCAGCAGCTTTGGACTAGCACCTCGGAATGAGCAGTTCTTC	CASSFGLAPRNEQFF
few	NA	TRBV3-1	TRBJ2-4	TGTGCCAGCAGCCTTAATCCGGGACGCCTAAATGGAGCCAAAAACATTCAGTACTTC	CASSLNPGRLNGAKNIQYF
few	TRBD1	TRBV7-8	TRBJ1-4	TGTGCCAGCAGCCAATCGACAGGGAGGCTTTATTTCAATGAAAAACTGTTTTTT	CASSQSTGRLYFNEKLFF
NA	TRBD2	TRBV28	TRBJ2-1	TGTGCCAGCACTCCCCTAGCGGAGCCTTACAATGAGCAGTTCTTC	CASTPLAEPYNEQFF
NA	NA	TRBV11-2	TRBJ2-3	TGTGCCAGCATCCCTCGTATGGGTAGGAGAACAGATACGCAGTATTTT	CASIPRMGRRTDTQYF
NA	TRBD1	TRBV20-1	TRBJ1-2	TGCAGTGCTAGAGCGACGGGACAGAGATGGGATGGCTACACCTTC	CSARATGQRWDGYTF
NA	NA	TRBV10-3	TRBJ1-1	TGTGCCATCACCCTGGACCTACTCACTGAAGCTTTCTTT	CAITLDLLTEAFF
NA	TRBD2	TRBV4-1	TRBJ2-7	TGCGCCAGCAGCCAAGAACCAGCGGGAGTTTCCTACGAGCAGTACTTC	CASSQEPAGVSYEQYF
NA	NA	TRBV7-3	TRBJ2-1	TGTGCCAGCAGCCTCATACCCGGGAGTAGGTACAATGAGCAGTTCTTC	CASSLIPGSRYNEQFF
few	NA	TRBV3-1	TRBJ2-1	TGTGCCAGCAGCCAAGTACGGACTCTAGGCCTTTACAATGAGCAGTTCTTC	CASSQVRTLGLYNEQFF
NA	TRBD2	TRBV6-1	TRBJ2-1	TGTGCCAGCAGGTCCCGGGTAGCGGGAGTAGGAAATGAGCAGTTCTTC	CASRSRVAGVGNEQFF
few	TRBD2	TRBV9	TRBJ2-1	TGTGCCAGCAGCGTAAACCAGGAAGGAGAGACTAGCGGGTACAATGAGCAGTTCTTC	CASSVNQEGETSGYNEQFF
NA	NA	TRBV6-1	TRBJ2-3	TGTGCCAGCTCCGTGGCGGCCACAGATACGCAGTATTTT	CASSVAATDTQYF
few	TRBD2	TRBV7-3	TRBJ2-3	TGTGCCAGCGGCCCGGGACTAGCCGACACAGATACGCAGTATTTT	CASGPGLADTDTQYF